These T cell receptor beta chains were read from a single sample in a study of cytomegalovirus exposure and HLA in healthy donors. TCRdb keeps only in-frame clones here, not all; method: immunoSEQ multiplex PCR. Of some 250,000 clones listed, roughly four fifths were seen once; the top ten hold less than 9%. The specimen sequenced was PBMCs. These receptors originate from a woman in her fifties or sixties in good health and CMV-seropositive. CDR3s include the opening cysteine and the closing phenylalanine or tryptophan. The D gene is left open where the match is weak. Not every row has a clone size; where given, it reads once, few, many or a size class.

TRBD2 - TRBJ2-7 TRBV11-2 TGTGCCAGCAGCTTCCCCCTCGGGGGGAGGGCCCACGAGCAGTACTTC CASSFPLGGRAHEQYF
TRBD2 few TRBJ2-3 TRBV9 TGTGCCAGCAGCGCGAGCGGGAGAGGTGATACGCAGTATTTT CASSASGRGDTQYF
TRBD1 - TRBJ2-1 TRBV27 TGTGCCAGCAGTTTAATAGACAGGGACGATGAGCAGTTCTTC CASSLIDRDDEQFF
TRBD1 - TRBJ1-4 TRBV5-6 TGTGCCAGCAGCTTGGTAGGGGACAGGGAAACCGAAAAACTGTTTTTT CASSLVGDRETEKLFF
- - TRBJ1-2 TRBV7-9 TGTGCCAGTGAGGCTCCAAACTATGGCTACACCTTC CASEAPNYGYTF
- - TRBJ2-1 TRBV6-5 TGTGCCAGCAGCCTCGACAGGACGATCTACAATGAGCAGTTCTTC CASSLDRTIYNEQFF
- - TRBJ1-5 TRBV21-1 TGTGCCAGCAGCAAAGAGGGCAGGGGGCGGAATCAGCCCCAGCATTTT CASSKEGRGRNQPQHF
- - TRBJ1-2 TRBV7-9 TGTGCCAGCAGCTTAGTACAGGGATCCTCTCCCTATGGCTACACCTTC CASSLVQGSSPYGYTF
TRBD1 - TRBJ1-5 TRBV19 TGTGCCAGTAGGACCCCGAACGACAGGGCTCAGCCCCAGCATTTT CASRTPNDRAQPQHF
TRBD2 - TRBJ2-1 TRBV7-2 TGTGCCAGCAGTTCCTGGTTGCGGGAGGGAGGGCCGTTGGATGAGCAGTTCTTC CASSSWLREGGPLDEQFF
TRBD2 - TRBJ2-5 TRBV7-8 TGTGCCAGCAGCTTGTACGGCTGGGGGGGGGAGACCCAGTACTTC CASSLYGWGGETQYF
TRBD1 - TRBJ2-7 TRBV5-1 TGCACCAGCAGCTTGGAGACAGGGTTTGAGCAGTACTTC CTSSLETGFEQYF
- - TRBJ2-1 TRBV5-1 TGCGCCAGCCGGGGAAGTACCTACAATGAGCAGTTCTTC CASRGSTYNEQFF
- - TRBJ2-7 TRBV5-6 TGTGCCAGCAGCTTGGGCCTCGGGAGCTCCTACGAGCAGTACTTC CASSLGLGSSYEQYF
TRBD2 - TRBJ2-1 TRBV19 TGTGCCAGTAGTATGAACTGGCTAGCGGGAGCATACAATGAGCAGTTCTTC CASSMNWLAGAYNEQFF
TRBD1 - TRBJ2-7 TRBV19 TGTGCCAGTAGTATAGGTCAGGGGGCGACTTCCTACGAGCAGTACTTC CASSIGQGATSYEQYF
- - TRBJ2-1 TRBV10-2 TGCGCCACCAGTGGGGCTAGCAACTACAATGAGCAGTTCTTC CATSGASNYNEQFF
- - TRBJ2-6 TRBV2 TGTGCCAGCAGCCCCAGGGGGGACCCTGGGGCCAACGTCCTGACTTTC CASSPRGDPGANVLTF
TRBD2 - TRBJ2-1 TRBV5-6 TGTGCCAGCAGCTTGGGGGGAGGGCCCCTCAATGAGCAGTTCTTC CASSLGGGPLNEQFF
TRBD1 - TRBJ2-2 TRBV10-1 TGCGCCAGCTCCCCGGACAGGGCGAACACCGGGGAGCTGTTTTTT CASSPDRANTGELFF
TRBD1 - TRBJ2-7 TRBV19 TGTGCCAGTAGTATAATGCAGGGGGCTGACGAGCAGTACTTC CASSIMQGADEQYF
TRBD2 - TRBJ2-7 TRBV7-2 TGTGCCAGCAGCTTAGTTCTAGCGGGGTTCTACGAGCAGTACTTC CASSLVLAGFYEQYF
TRBD1 once TRBJ1-2 TRBV6-5 TGTGCCAGCAGTGACTGGACAGGGGGAGTCTATGGCTACACCTTC CASSDWTGGVYGYTF
TRBD2 - TRBJ2-7 TRBV5-5 TGTGCCAGCAGCTTGGAACTAGCGGGCCCCTACGAGCAGTACTTC CASSLELAGPYEQYF
- once TRBJ2-5 TRBV9 TGTGCCAGCAGCGTAGGTGGGGCGGAGACCCAGTACTTC CASSVGGAETQYF
- - TRBJ1-1 TRBV6-1 TGTGCCAGCAGTCCCAGGGAAGAGGCTGAAGCTTTCTTT CASSPREEAEAFF
TRBD2 - TRBJ2-3 TRBV11-2 TGTGCCAGCAGTCTTAGCGGGAGATTTGAAGATACGCAGTATTTT CASSLSGRFEDTQYF
- once TRBJ2-1 TRBV4-2 TGTGCCAGCAGCCAAGACAGTGGCCCGCAGTTCTTC CASSQDSGPQFF
- - TRBJ2-7 TRBV6-1 TGTGCCAGCAGTGAGGGGAGTACGGGCTACGAGCAGTACTTC CASSEGSTGYEQYF
TRBD1 - TRBJ1-1 TRBV6-5 TGTGCCAGCAGACACAGGGGTTTGAACACTGAAGCTTTCTTT CASRHRGLNTEAFF
- once TRBJ1-1 TRBV6-5 TGTGCCAGCAGTTACACAGACATGAACACTGAAGCTTTCTTT CASSYTDMNTEAFF
- - TRBJ1-6 TRBV27 TGTGCCAGCAGTTTGGAGGGGCGATTGACTAATAATTCACCCCTCCACTTT CASSLEGRLTNNSPLHF
TRBD1 - TRBJ2-7 TRBV10-3 TGTGCCATCAGTAGGACAGGGATAAACGAGCAGTACTTC CAISRTGINEQYF
- - TRBJ1-5 TRBV28 TGTGCCAGCAGTTTAACAGGTAATCAGCCCCAGCATTTT CASSLTGNQPQHF
TRBD1 once TRBJ2-3 TRBV28 TGTGCCAGCAGTTTATCGGGACAGCCCACAGATACGCAGTATTTT CASSLSGQPTDTQYF
TRBD2 - TRBJ2-7 TRBV7-2 TGTGCCAGCAGCAAAGGTGCGGCGGGAGGCGGCGAGCAGTACTTC CASSKGAAGGGEQYF
- - TRBJ1-4 TRBV7-9 TGTGCCAGCAGCTTCTTATCTGGTAGCTCTGAAAAACTGTTTTTT CASSFLSGSSEKLFF
- - TRBJ1-6 TRBV7-8 TGTGCCAGCAGCCAATACGACAGTCTTAATTCACCCCTCCACTTT CASSQYDSLNSPLHF
TRBD1 - TRBJ1-1 TRBV5-4 TGTGCCAGCAGCTTGGGGGACAGGGGTGTTGAAGCTTTCTTT CASSLGDRGVEAFF
- - TRBJ2-7 TRBV7-9 TGTGCCAGCAGCTCGAACTACTACGAGCAGTACTTC CASSSNYYEQYF
TRBD1 - TRBJ1-6 TRBV12-5 TGTGCTAGTGGTCCGACAGGGGGAAATTCACCCCTCCACTTT CASGPTGGNSPLHF
TRBD1 - TRBJ1-4 TRBV4-2 TGTGCCAGCAGCCAAGATGGGACAGGGGGCGTTGGTGAAAAACTGTTTTTT CASSQDGTGGVGEKLFF
- - TRBJ1-1 TRBV7-9 TGTGCCAGCAGCCCTAGTAGGACAGCGAACACTGAAGCTTTCTTT CASSPSRTANTEAFF
TRBD1 once TRBJ2-1 TRBV5-4 TGTGCCAGCAGCTTGGCCCTACAGGGGGCTGGATCGAATGAGCAGTTCTTC CASSLALQGAGSNEQFF
- - TRBJ1-2 TRBV19 TGTGCCAGTAGTGTCGGGACATCCTTACTACATGGCTACACCTTC CASSVGTSLLHGYTF
- - TRBJ2-1 TRBV4-1 TGCGCCAGCAGCCCTCGGACAGTTAACAATGAGCAGTTCTTC CASSPRTVNNEQFF
- - TRBJ1-2 TRBV13 TGTGCCAGCAGCTTACGGGGAGGGCGTGACTATGGCTACACCTTC CASSLRGGRDYGYTF
- - TRBJ1-5 TRBV30 TGTGCCTGGAGTGTAGGAGGTCAGCCCCAGCATTTT CAWSVGGQPQHF
- - TRBJ2-1 TRBV6-5 TGTGCCAGCAGTTACGGCACGGGGAATGAGCAGTTCTTC CASSYGTGNEQFF
TRBD1 - TRBJ1-2 TRBV5-1 TGCGCCAGCGAGGGGCAGGGGGGCGTTTATGGCTACACCTTC CASEGQGGVYGYTF
- - TRBJ1-4 TRBV6-1 TGTGCCAGCAGTGACAGGGGAACTAATGAAAAACTGTTTTTT CASSDRGTNEKLFF
- - TRBJ2-5 TRBV30 TGTGCCTGGAAGAGTGGGGGTAGGGGGTTTCGGACCCAGTACTTC CAWKSGGRGFRTQYF